This entry describes one T cell receptor beta chain. Its specificity is not known. V trimming: 0 bases; J trimming: 9 bases; junction bases outside the gene matches: 9. Germline CDR1 reads LNHDA; CDR2 reads SQIVND (reference sequence). The CDR3 runs 15 residues. The source of the sample is a study of cytomegalovirus exposure and HLA in healthy donors. The PCR employed 60 Vbeta primers together with 13 Jbeta primers. Assay: immunoSEQ multiplex PCR; the TCRdb copy retains only in-frame clones and omits some. The sample has about 120,000 clones, roughly 80% seen once. Findings and caveats of the study: Diagnosis of cytomegalovirus status made by the classifier reportedly showed high specificity and sensitivity. Association of a missense DCLRE1C variant with TCR beta V- and J-gene trimming was reported in a later analysis. Confirmation in vitro established that a few CMV-associated chains were specific for CMV antigens.

The chain combines TRBV19 with TRBJ2-5; 8 nucleotides agree with TRBD2. The sequence came from a female donor in good health and CMV-seropositive. The sequencing sample was made of PBMCs. The CDR3 DNA follows: TGTGCCAGTAGTATAGAACACAGCGGGGGAAAGGCCCAGTACTTC. Its translation: CASSIEHSGGKAQYF.